This T cell receptor beta chain derives from a study of shared clonotypes between healthy human individuals. Only in-frame clones appear in the TCRdb table, and some are missing; sequencing was by immunoSEQ multiplex PCR. The sample carries millions of clones, around 94% recorded once. The CDR3 runs 15 residues. Germline V CDR1 and CDR2: SGHRS, YFSETQ. V dropped 4 bases and J dropped 3 bases, with 16 bases sitting between them. This TCR came from a man younger than 35 in good health. The V and J genes are TRBV5-1 and TRBJ2-5; D gene ambiguous. Sequencing was performed on naive CD4+ T cells sorted from blood. Subset indicated: CD45RA+ positively selected. The CDR3 DNA reads TGCGCCAGCAGCAACTTCCGGACGGAGAAAGAGACCCAGTACTTC. This sequence encodes CASSNFRTEKETQYF.